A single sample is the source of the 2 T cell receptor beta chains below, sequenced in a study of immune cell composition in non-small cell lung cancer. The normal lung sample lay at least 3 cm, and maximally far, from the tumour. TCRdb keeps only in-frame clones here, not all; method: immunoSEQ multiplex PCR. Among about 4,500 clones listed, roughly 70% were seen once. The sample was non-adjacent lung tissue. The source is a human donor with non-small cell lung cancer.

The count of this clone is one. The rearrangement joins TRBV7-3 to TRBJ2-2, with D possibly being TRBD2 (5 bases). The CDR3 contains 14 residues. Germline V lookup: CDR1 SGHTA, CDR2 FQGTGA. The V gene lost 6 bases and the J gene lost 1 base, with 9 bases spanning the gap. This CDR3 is CASRLGLNTGELFF. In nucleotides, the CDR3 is TGTGCCAGCAGATTAGGACTGAACACCGGGGAGCTGTTTTTT.

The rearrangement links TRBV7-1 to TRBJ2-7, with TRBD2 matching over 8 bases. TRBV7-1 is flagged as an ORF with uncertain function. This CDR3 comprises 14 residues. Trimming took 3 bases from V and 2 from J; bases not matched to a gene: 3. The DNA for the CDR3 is TGTGCCAGCAGCTCGCTAGCGGGTACCTACGAGCAGTACTTC. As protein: CASSSLAGTYEQYF.